Listed here are 23 T cell receptor beta chains from one sample, sequenced in a study of radiotherapy plus CTLA-4 blockade in lung cancer. Profiling relied on immunoSEQ multiplex PCR, and the TCRdb table lists in-frame clones only, not all of them. The sample gives more than 55,000 clones, around 85% of which show up once; over 15% is in the top ten. Sequences were derived from peripheral blood, sampled from a patient treated with radiotherapy plus ipilimumab. These receptors were taken from a human donor with non-small cell lung cancer who had a complete response to radiotherapy plus ipilimumab.

DNA for the CDR3: TGTGCCAGCAGTCCGACAAAAATCTACGAGCAGTACTTC. Translated, it gives CASSPTKIYEQYF. This sequence joins TRBV6-5 and TRBJ2-7; D remains ambiguous. Germline CDR1 is MNHEY and CDR2 is SVGAGI. The CDR3 is 13 residues long. V lost 5 bases to trimming and J lost 3 bases, with 11 bases between them.

This sequence joins TRBV5-6 and TRBJ2-7; unclear D gene. Germline-derived CDR1 and CDR2 are SGHDT and YYEEEE. The CDR3 contains 14 residues. V gave up 4 bases and J gave up 1 base, with 12 bases separating them. CDR3 sequence reads: CASSIYGESYEQYF. In DNA, the CDR3 is TGTGCCAGCAGCATATATGGAGAATCCTACGAGCAGTACTTC. Supplemented by reference TRBV5-6 and TRBJ2-7, the full variable domain reads DAGVTQSPTHLIKTRGQQVTLRCSPKSGHDTVSWYQQALGQGPQFIFQYYEEEERQRGNFPDRFSGHQFPNYSSELNVNALLLGDSALYLCASSIYGESYEQYFGPGTRLTVT.

A few counts support this clone. The V gene is TRBV10-3, the J gene TRBJ1-4, with TRBD1 as a possible D gene (6 bases). Germline V gene data show CDR1 as ENHRY and CDR2 as SYGVKD. This CDR3 has 14 residues. Trimming shortened V by 6 bases and J by 6 bases, and 14 bases separated the two germline ends. CDR3 sequence (DNA): TGTGCCATCAGGCAGGGGTTCACCGATGAAAAACTGTTTTTT. It is translated as CAIRQGFTDEKLFF.

The CDR3 loop reads CASSVAQGTGGYEQFF. In DNA, the CDR3 is TGTGCCAGCAGCGTAGCCCAGGGGACAGGGGGGTATGAGCAGTTCTTC. J is TRBJ2-1 and V is TRBV9; 11 bases are a match to TRBD1. Trimming at V came to 0 bases and at J to 8 bases, leaving 7 bases not matched to a gene. The germline V gene has CDR1 SGDLS and CDR2 YYNGEE. The CDR3 consists of 16 residues.

The rearrangement joins TRBV29-1 to TRBJ2-7; 11 nucleotides match TRBD1. CDR1 is SQVTM, CDR2 ANQGSEA, per germline. V lost 4 bases, J lost 0 bases, and 8 bases stayed unmatched. This CDR3 has 16 amino acids. CDR3 protein: CSVGGPGTGGSYEQYV. DNA of the CDR3: TGCAGCGTTGGGGGACCCGGGACAGGGGGCTCCTACGAGCAGTACGTC.

V is TRBV19 and J is TRBJ1-1; 8 nucleotides align to TRBD1. V was pared by 9 bases and J by 1 base, with 4 bases of the junction left unmatched. This CDR3 spans 13 amino acids. Germline V gene data show CDR1 as LNHDA and CDR2 as SQIVND (reference sequence). CDR3 DNA sequence: TGTGCCAGCGGACAGGGAAGGAACACTGAAGCTTTCTTT. The encoded protein is CASGQGRNTEAFF.

The chain is built from TRBV9 and TRBJ2-1, with 9 bases identical to TRBD1. There are 15 residues in the CDR3. The V gene's germline CDR1 is SGDLS and CDR2 YYNGEE. The ends lost 5 bases at V and 4 bases at J; junction bases unmatched: 7. The CDR3 nucleotides read TGTGCCAGCAGGGAAACAGGGGGCCGTTACAATGAGCAGTTCTTC. This codes for CASRETGGRYNEQFF.

The chain employs TRBV30 and TRBJ1-4; 8 nucleotides match TRBD1. This CDR3 has 15 amino acids. Germline assignment: CDR1 GTSNPN and CDR2 SVGIG (reference sequence). Losses at the gene ends were 5 bases for V and 7 bases for J; bases not matched to a gene: 12. The DNA for the CDR3 is TGTGCCTGGGGGGCTTACAGGGGGAGTAGTGAAAAACTGTTTTTT. Its protein is CAWGAYRGSSEKLFF.

V is TRBV19 and J is TRBJ2-1, with TRBD2 matching over 11 bases. The CDR3 sequence is 16 residues long. From germline, CDR1 is LNHDA and CDR2 SQIVND (reference sequence). V trimming: 4 bases; J trimming: 8 bases; junction bases outside the gene matches: 10. The CDR3 DNA sequence: TGTGCCAGTAGTACAACAACTAGCGGGGGAGCGGATGAGCAGTTCTTC. It specifies CASSTTTSGGADEQFF.

The rearrangement uses TRBV5-4 and TRBJ2-3, with D possibly TRBD2 on 6 matching bases. The CDR3 runs to 14 residues. The germline CDR1 and CDR2 sequences are SGHNT and YYREEE (reference sequence). V dropped 2 bases and J dropped 1 base, with 8 bases sitting between them. The CDR3 sequence is CASSFSGGTDTQYF. CDR3 nucleotides: TGTGCCAGCAGCTTCTCGGGGGGCACAGATACGCAGTATTTT.

This clone has just one count. This rearrangement joins TRBV5-1 to TRBJ1-2, with 10 bases aligning to TRBD1. CDR1 is SGHRS and CDR2 is YFSETQ in the germline V gene. The V gene end was trimmed by 5 bases and the J gene end by 5 bases; junction bases not matched to a gene: 9. The CDR3 length is 15 residues. CDR3 sequence (DNA): TGCGCCAGCAGGACAGGGGGCGGCGAGGATTATGGCTACACCTTC. Amino acid sequence: CASRTGGGEDYGYTF.

This chain connects TRBV6-5 to TRBJ2-5, with 7 bases matching TRBD1. V shed 6 bases and J 2 bases; nucleotides not matched to a gene: 9. There are 15 residues in the CDR3. Germline lookup yields CDR1 MNHEY and CDR2 SVGAGI. CDR3 nucleotide sequence: TGTGCCAGCAGGCTGGGACAGAGCTTGCAAGAGACCCAGTACTTC. Protein sequence: CASRLGQSLQETQYF.

This clone was seen a handful of times. The V call is TRBV7-9, the J call TRBJ1-2; TRBD1 agrees at 8 bases. With V trimmed by 4 bases and J by 5 bases, 12 bases remained unmatched. Germline V lookup: CDR1 SEHNR, CDR2 FQNEAQ (reference sequence). CDR3 length: 16 amino acids. The CDR3 region has the DNA TGTGCCAGCAGCTCCGGACAGGGAGGGATCCATTATGGCTACACCTTC. Protein product: CASSSGQGGIHYGYTF.

The chain employs TRBV29-1 and TRBJ1-4; D possibly corresponds to TRBD1 (6 bases). Germline V gene data show CDR1 as SQVTM and CDR2 as ANQGSEA. The CDR3 runs 13 residues. Trimming pared 1 base from V and 7 bases from J, leaving 10 bases between. CDR3: CSVEAAGAEKLFF. CDR3 DNA sequence: TGCAGCGTTGAAGCGGCAGGGGCTGAAAAACTGTTTTTT.

This clone has a handful of counts. The chain couples TRBV6-4 to TRBJ1-5; D possibly corresponds to TRBD1 (6 bases). V was pared by 5 bases and J by 2 bases, with 13 bases between. CDR1 and CDR2 (germline): MRHNA, SNTAGT. This CDR3 spans 15 amino acids. CDR3 region: CASSLRGGRNQPQHF. The CDR3 DNA reads TGTGCCAGCAGTCTCCGTGGGGGCCGCAATCAGCCCCAGCATTTT.

V and J are TRBV2 and TRBJ2-2; D is uncertain. This CDR3 is built from 16 residues. CDR1 and CDR2 from the germline V gene are SNHLY and FYNNEI. V lost 6 bases, J lost 1 base, and 15 bases lay in between. The DNA for the CDR3 is TGTGCCAGCAGGAAACTGGTCAATTTGAACACCGGGGAGCTGTTTTTT. Its protein is CASRKLVNLNTGELFF.

This clone was seen only a few times. As DNA, the CDR3 is TGTGCCAGCAGCTCTCGCGACGGGCAGGGCGAGCAGTACGTC. The encoded protein is CASSSRDGQGEQYV. This chain connects TRBV7-9 to TRBJ2-7; D possibly corresponds to TRBD1 (5 bases). Trimming shortened V by 4 bases and J by 6 bases, and 16 bases separated the two germline ends. The germline CDR1 and CDR2 sequences are SEHNR and FQNEAQ (reference sequence). The CDR3 has 14 amino acids.

J is TRBJ2-5 and V is TRBV7-6; weak D call: TRBD1 (6 bases). The CDR3 runs to 16 residues. V gave up 3 bases and J gave up 2 bases, with 16 bases separating them. CDR1 is SGHVS, CDR2 FNYEAQ, per germline. The DNA for the CDR3 is TGTGCCAGCAGCTTCCAGGGTAGAGGGGGACAAGAGACCCAGTACTTC. As protein: CASSFQGRGGQETQYF.

The CDR3 spells CATFTGGRSDTQYF. The DNA for the CDR3 is TGTGCCACCTTCACAGGGGGACGTTCAGATACGCAGTATTTT. The V gene is TRBV28, the J gene TRBJ2-3, with 8 bases aligning to TRBD1. Trimming at V came to 10 bases and at J to 4 bases, leaving 10 bases not matched to a gene. The CDR3 extends over 14 amino acids. Germline assignment: CDR1 MDHEN and CDR2 SYDVKM.

The genes are TRBV5-4 and TRBJ1-2; D gene ambiguous. Germline V gene data show CDR1 as SGHNT and CDR2 as YYREEE (reference sequence). V lost 0 bases and J lost 2, with 8 bases in between. The CDR3 runs to 14 residues. Here the CDR3 reads CASSLARGNYGYTF. Here the CDR3 DNA reads TGTGCCAGCAGCTTGGCCAGAGGGAACTATGGCTACACCTTC.

Only one count was recorded for this clone. The genes are TRBV15 and TRBJ1-2; TRBD1 aligns across 7 bases. The CDR3 is 17 residues long. V gave up 0 bases and J gave up 0 bases; unmatched junction bases: 7. Germline CDR1 reads LNHNV; CDR2 reads YYDKDF (reference sequence). The CDR3: CATSRDGNRGTNYGYTF. In DNA form, the CDR3 reads TGTGCCACCAGCAGAGATGGGAACAGGGGTACTAACTATGGCTACACCTTC. The full variable domain, completed using reference TRBV15 and TRBJ1-2, is DAMVIQNPRYQVTQFGKPVTLSCSQTLNHNVMYWYQQKSSQAPKLLFHYYDKDFNNEADTPDNFQSRRPNTSFCFLDIRSPGLGDTAMYLCATSRDGNRGTNYGYTFGSGTRLTVV.

The chain couples TRBV6-1 to TRBJ2-7, with D perhaps matching TRBD1 (5 bases). Germline V gene lookup returns CDR1 MNHNS and CDR2 SASEGT. CDR3 length: 14 residues. Trimming pared 2 bases from V and 5 bases from J, leaving 13 bases between. CDR3 coding DNA: TGTGCCAGCAGTGAACTAGGGGTCTTGGACGAGCAGTACGTC. This encodes CASSELGVLDEQYV.

The chain's CDR3 is CAWSGQGNSPLHF. The CDR3, as DNA: TGTGCCTGGTCCGGACAGGGTAATTCACCCCTCCACTTT. The chain joins TRBV30 to TRBJ1-6; 8 positions agree with TRBD1. CDR3 length: 13 residues. V was pared by 5 bases and J by 6 bases, with 3 bases of the junction left unmatched. CDR1 is GTSNPN and CDR2 is SVGIG in the germline V gene (reference sequence).